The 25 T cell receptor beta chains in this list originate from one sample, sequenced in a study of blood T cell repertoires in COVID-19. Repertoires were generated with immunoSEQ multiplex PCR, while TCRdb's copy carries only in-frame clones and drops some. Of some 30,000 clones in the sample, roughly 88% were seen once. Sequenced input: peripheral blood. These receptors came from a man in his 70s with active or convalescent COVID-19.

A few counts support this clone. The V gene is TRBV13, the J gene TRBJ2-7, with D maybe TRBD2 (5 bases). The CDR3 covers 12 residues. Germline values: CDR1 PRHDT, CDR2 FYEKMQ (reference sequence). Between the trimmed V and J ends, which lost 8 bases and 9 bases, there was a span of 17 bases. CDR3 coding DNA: TGTGCCAGCTCCCGGGGTTTAGACGGGCAGTACTTC. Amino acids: CASSRGLDGQYF.

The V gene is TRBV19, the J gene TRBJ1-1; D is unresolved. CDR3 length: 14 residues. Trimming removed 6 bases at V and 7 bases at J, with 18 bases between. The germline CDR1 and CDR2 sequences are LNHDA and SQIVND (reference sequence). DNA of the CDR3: TGTGCCAGTAGGCAAGGCAGCAGGCTATTTGAAGCTTTCTTT. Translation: CASRQGSRLFEAFF.

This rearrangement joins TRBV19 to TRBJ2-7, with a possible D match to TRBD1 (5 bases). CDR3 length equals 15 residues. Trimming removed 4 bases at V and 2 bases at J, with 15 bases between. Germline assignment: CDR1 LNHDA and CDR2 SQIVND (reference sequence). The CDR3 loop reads CASSRSWGSTYEQYF. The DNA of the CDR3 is TGTGCCAGTAGTAGATCCTGGGGCAGCACCTACGAGCAGTACTTC.

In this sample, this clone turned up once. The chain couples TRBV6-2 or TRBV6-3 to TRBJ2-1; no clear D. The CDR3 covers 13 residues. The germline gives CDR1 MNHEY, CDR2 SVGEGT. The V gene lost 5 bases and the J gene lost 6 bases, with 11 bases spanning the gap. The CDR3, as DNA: TGTGCCAGCAGTATATTTGCGAGCAATGAGCAGTTCTTC. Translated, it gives CASSIFASNEQFF.

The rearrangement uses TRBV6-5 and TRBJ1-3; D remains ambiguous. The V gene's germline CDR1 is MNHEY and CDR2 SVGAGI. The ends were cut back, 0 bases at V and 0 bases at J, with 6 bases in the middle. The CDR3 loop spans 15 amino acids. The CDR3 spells CASSYSQFSGNTIYF. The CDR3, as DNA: TGTGCCAGCAGTTACTCCCAATTCTCTGGAAACACCATATATTTT.

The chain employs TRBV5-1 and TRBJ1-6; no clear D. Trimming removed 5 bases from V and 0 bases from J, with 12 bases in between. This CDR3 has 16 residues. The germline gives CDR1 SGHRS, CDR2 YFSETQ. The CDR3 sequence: CASRPQLSSYNSPLHF. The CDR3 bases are TGCGCCAGCAGGCCGCAACTGAGCTCCTATAATTCACCCCTCCACTTT.

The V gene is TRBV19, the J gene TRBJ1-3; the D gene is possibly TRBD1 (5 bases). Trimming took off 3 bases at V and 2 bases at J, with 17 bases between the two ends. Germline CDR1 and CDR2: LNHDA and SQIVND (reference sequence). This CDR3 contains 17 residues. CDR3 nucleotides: TGTGCCAGTAGTATCCTCTCCGGGGGACGACCTGGAAACACCATATATTTT. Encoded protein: CASSILSGGRPGNTIYF.

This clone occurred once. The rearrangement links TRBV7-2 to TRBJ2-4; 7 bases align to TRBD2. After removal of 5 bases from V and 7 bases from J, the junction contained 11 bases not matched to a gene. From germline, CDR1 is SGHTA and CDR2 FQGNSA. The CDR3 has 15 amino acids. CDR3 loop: CASSPGGGKTNIQYF. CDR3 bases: TGTGCCAGCAGCCCCGGGGGAGGGAAGACGAACATTCAGTACTTC.

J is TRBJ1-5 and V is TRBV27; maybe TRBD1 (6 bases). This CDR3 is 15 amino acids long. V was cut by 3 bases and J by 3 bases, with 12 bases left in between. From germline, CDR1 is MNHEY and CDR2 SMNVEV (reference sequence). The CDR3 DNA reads TGTGCCAGCAGTTTGTTCGGGACACTCAATCAGCCCCAGCATTTT. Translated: CASSLFGTLNQPQHF.

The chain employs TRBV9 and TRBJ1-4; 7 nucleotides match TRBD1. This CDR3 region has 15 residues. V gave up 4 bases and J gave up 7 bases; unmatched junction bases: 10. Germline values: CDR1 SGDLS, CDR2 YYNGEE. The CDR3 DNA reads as TGTGCCAGCAGCCAGGGGGGATCCTGGGGTGAAAAACTGTTTTTT. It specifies CASSQGGSWGEKLFF.

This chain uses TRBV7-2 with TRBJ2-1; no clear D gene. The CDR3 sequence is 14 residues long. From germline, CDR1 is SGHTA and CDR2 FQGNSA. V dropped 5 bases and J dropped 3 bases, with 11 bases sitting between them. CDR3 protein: CASSLNPLYNEQFF. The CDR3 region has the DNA TGTGCCAGCAGCCTAAACCCACTCTACAATGAGCAGTTCTTC.

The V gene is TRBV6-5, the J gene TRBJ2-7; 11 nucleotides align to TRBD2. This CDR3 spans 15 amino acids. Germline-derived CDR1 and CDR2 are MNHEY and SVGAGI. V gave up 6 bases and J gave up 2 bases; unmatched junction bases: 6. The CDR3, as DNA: TGTGCCAGCAGGCCGACTAGCGGGGCAACCTACGAGCAGTACTTC. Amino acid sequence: CASRPTSGATYEQYF.

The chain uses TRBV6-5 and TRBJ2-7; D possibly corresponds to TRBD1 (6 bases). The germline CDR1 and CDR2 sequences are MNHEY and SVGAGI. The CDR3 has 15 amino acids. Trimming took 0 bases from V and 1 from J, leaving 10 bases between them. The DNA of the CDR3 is TGTGCCAGCAGTTACTCCGGACAGCTTTCCTACGAGCAGTACTTC. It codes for CASSYSGQLSYEQYF.

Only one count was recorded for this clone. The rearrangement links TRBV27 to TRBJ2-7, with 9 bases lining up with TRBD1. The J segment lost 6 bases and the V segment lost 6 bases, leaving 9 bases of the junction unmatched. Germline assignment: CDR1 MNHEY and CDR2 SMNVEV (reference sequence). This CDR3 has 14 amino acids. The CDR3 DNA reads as TGTGCCAGCAGGGTACAGGGGGCCGCCATCGAGCAGTACTTC. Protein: CASRVQGAAIEQYF.

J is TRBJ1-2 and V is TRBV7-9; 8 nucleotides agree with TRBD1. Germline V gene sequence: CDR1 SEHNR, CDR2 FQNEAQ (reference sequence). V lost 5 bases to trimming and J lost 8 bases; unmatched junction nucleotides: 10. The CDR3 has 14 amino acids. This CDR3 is CASSVGQAGLGYTF. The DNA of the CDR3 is TGTGCCAGCAGCGTGGGACAGGCGGGTTTGGGCTACACCTTC. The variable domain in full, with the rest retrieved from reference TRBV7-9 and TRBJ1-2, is DTGVSQNPRHKITKRGQNVTFRCDPISEHNRLYWYRQTLGQGPEFLTYFQNEAQLEKSRLLSDRFSAERPKGSFSTLEIQRTEQGDSAMYLCASSVGQAGLGYTFGSGTRLTVV.

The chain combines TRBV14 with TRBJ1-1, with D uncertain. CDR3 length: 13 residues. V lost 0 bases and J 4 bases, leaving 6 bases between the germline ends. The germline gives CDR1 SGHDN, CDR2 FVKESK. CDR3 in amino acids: CASSQDVVTEAFF. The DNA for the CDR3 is TGTGCCAGCAGCCAAGATGTAGTCACTGAAGCTTTCTTT.

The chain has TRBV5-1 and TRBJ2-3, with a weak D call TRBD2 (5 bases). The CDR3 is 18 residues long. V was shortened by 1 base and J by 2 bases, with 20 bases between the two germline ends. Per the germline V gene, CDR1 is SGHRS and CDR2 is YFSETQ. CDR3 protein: CASSLLAVGGSFTDTQYF. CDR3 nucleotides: TGCGCCAGCAGCTTGTTGGCGGTTGGAGGCAGTTTCACAGATACGCAGTATTTT.

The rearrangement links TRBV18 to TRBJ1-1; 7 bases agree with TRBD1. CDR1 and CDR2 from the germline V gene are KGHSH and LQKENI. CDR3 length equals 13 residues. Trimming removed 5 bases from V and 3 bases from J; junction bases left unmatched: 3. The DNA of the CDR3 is TGTGCCAGCTCAACAACAGGGGACACTGAAGCTTTCTTT. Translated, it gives CASSTTGDTEAFF.

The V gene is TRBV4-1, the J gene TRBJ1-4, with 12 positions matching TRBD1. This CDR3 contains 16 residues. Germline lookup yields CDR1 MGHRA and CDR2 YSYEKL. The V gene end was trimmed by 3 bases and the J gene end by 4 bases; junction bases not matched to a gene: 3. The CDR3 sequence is CASSQGQGAFNEKLFF. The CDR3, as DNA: TGCGCCAGCAGCCAGGGACAGGGGGCTTTTAATGAAAAACTGTTTTTT.

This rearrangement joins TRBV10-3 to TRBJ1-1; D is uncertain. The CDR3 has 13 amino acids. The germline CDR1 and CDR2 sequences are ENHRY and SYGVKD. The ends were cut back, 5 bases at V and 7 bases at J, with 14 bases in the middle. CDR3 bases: TGTGCCATCAGTTCCAGAAGTAAAAATGAAGCTTTCTTT. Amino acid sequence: CAISSRSKNEAFF.

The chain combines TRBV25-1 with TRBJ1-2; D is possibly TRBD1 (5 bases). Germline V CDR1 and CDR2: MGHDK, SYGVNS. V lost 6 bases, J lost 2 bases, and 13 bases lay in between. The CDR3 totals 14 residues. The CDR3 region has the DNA TGTGCCAGCAGGCCCGGGGGGGGGAACTATGGCTACACCTTC. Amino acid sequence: CASRPGGGNYGYTF.

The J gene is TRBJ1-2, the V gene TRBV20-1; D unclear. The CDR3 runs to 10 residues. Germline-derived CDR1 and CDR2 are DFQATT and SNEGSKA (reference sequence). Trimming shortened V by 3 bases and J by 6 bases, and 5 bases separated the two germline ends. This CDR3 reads CSASADGYTF. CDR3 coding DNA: TGCAGTGCTAGTGCAGATGGCTACACCTTC.

The CDR3 spells CASSGWTGEETQYF. The CDR3 DNA sequence: TGTGCCAGCTCAGGGTGGACAGGAGAAGAGACCCAGTACTTC. The J gene is TRBJ2-5, the V gene TRBV18; 7 bases are a match to TRBD1. Germline values: CDR1 KGHSH, CDR2 LQKENI. The J segment lost 3 bases and the V segment lost 5 bases, leaving 6 bases of the junction unmatched. The CDR3 is 14 residues long.

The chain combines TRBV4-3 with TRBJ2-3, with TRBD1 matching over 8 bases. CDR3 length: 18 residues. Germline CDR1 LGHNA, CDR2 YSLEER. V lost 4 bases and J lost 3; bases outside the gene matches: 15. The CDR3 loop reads CASSRDRGGTARTDTQYF. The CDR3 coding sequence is TGCGCCAGCAGCCGAGACAGGGGCGGCACGGCACGGACAGATACGCAGTATTTT.

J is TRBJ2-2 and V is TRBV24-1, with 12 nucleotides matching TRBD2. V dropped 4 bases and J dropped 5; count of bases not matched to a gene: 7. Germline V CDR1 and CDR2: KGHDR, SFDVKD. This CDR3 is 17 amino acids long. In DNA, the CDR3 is TGTGCCACCAGTGACCTCGGGACTAGCGGGCCTACCGGGGAGCTGTTTTTT. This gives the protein CATSDLGTSGPTGELFF.